Listed below are T cell receptor beta chains from one sample, sequenced in a study of blood T cell repertoires in COVID-19. Measured with immunoSEQ multiplex PCR; TCRdb has only the in-frame clones, and not every one. Altogether some 70,000 clones are present, about 90% being singletons, with the ten largest covering 43%. Sequencing used peripheral blood. The receptors shown here come from a woman aged 60 to 75 with COVID-19, enrolled during active disease. Each CDR3 is given with its conserved first and last residue. The D gene is left open where the match is weak.

TRBJ1-1 15 . TRBV7-9 CASSEQGQENTEAFF TGTGCCAGCAGCGAGCAAGGACAAGAGAACACTGAAGCTTTCTTT
TRBJ2-7 14 TRBD1 TRBV5-5 CASSRPGGNYEQYF TGTGCCAGCAGCCGGCCAGGGGGTAACTACGAGCAGTACTTC
TRBJ2-1 14 . TRBV6-5 CASREDYSGNEQFF TGTGCCAGCAGAGAGGACTACTCGGGCAATGAGCAGTTCTTC
TRBJ1-1 13 TRBD1 TRBV2 CASQQGSYTEAFF TGTGCCAGCCAACAGGGGAGTTACACTGAAGCTTTCTTT
TRBJ2-2 12 . TRBV28 CASSLDTGELFF TGTGCCAGCAGCCTTGACACCGGGGAGCTGTTTTTT
TRBJ2-7 13 . TRBV10-3 CATSQAASYEQYF TGTGCCACCTCACAGGCCGCCTCCTACGAGCAGTACTTC
TRBJ2-6 14 . TRBV6-5 CASSRHSGANVLTF TGTGCCAGCAGTCGACATTCTGGGGCCAACGTCCTGACTTTC
TRBJ2-1 15 . TRBV2 CASSDLDAGNNEQFF TGTGCCAGCAGTGATCTGGACGCAGGGAACAATGAGCAGTTCTTC
TRBJ2-2 18 TRBD1 TRBV18 CASSPVPGGSSGTGELFF TGTGCCAGCTCACCAGTCCCAGGGGGCTCATCGGGCACCGGGGAGCTGTTTTTT
TRBJ2-7 16 TRBD2 TRBV18 CASSTSGTSVPYEQYF TGTGCCAGCTCAACATCCGGGACTAGCGTTCCCTACGAGCAGTACTTC
TRBJ2-5 14 . TRBV5-4 CASSANTGQETQYF TGTGCCAGCAGCGCCAACACAGGGCAAGAGACCCAGTACTTC
TRBJ2-1 15 TRBD2 TRBV5-6 CASSSLAGAYNEQFF TGTGCCAGCAGCTCACTAGCGGGAGCTTACAATGAGCAGTTCTTC
TRBJ2-7 17 TRBD1 TRBV9 CASSREPGQASNYEQYF TGTGCCAGCAGCAGAGAACCGGGACAGGCCTCTAACTACGAGCAGTACTTC
TRBJ1-5 13 . TRBV5-1 CASSLTGDQPQHF TGCGCCAGCAGCTTGACGGGGGATCAGCCCCAGCATTTT
TRBJ2-4 16 . TRBV29-1 CSVEEARALAKNIQYF TGCAGCGTTGAAGAAGCCAGGGCGTTAGCCAAAAACATTCAGTACTTC
TRBJ1-2 13 . TRBV18 CASSPPLRAEELF TGTGCCAGCTCACCACCATTGAGGGCGGAGGAACTCTTC
TRBJ1-4 13 . TRBV5-4 CASSLSGNEKLFF TGTGCCAGCAGCTTGTCCGGTAATGAAAAACTGTTTTTT
TRBJ2-7 11 . TRBV19 CATRQVNEQYF TGTGCCACCCGACAGGTTAACGAGCAGTACTTC
TRBJ2-7 14 TRBD1 TRBV7-9 CASSLGQGAYEQYF TGTGCCAGCAGCTTAGGGCAGGGGGCCTACGAGCAGTACTTC
TRBJ1-3 14 . TRBV7-8 CASSPDSSGNTIYF TGTGCCAGCAGTCCAGACAGCTCTGGAAACACCATATATTTT
TRBJ2-7 15 TRBD2 TRBV9 CASSPVGGRTGEQYF TGTGCCAGCAGCCCGGTGGGCGGGAGGACGGGCGAGCAGTACTTC
TRBJ2-1 16 TRBD2 TRBV19 CASSTLGLAGVNEQFF TGTGCCAGTAGTACCCTGGGACTAGCGGGGGTGAATGAGCAGTTCTTC